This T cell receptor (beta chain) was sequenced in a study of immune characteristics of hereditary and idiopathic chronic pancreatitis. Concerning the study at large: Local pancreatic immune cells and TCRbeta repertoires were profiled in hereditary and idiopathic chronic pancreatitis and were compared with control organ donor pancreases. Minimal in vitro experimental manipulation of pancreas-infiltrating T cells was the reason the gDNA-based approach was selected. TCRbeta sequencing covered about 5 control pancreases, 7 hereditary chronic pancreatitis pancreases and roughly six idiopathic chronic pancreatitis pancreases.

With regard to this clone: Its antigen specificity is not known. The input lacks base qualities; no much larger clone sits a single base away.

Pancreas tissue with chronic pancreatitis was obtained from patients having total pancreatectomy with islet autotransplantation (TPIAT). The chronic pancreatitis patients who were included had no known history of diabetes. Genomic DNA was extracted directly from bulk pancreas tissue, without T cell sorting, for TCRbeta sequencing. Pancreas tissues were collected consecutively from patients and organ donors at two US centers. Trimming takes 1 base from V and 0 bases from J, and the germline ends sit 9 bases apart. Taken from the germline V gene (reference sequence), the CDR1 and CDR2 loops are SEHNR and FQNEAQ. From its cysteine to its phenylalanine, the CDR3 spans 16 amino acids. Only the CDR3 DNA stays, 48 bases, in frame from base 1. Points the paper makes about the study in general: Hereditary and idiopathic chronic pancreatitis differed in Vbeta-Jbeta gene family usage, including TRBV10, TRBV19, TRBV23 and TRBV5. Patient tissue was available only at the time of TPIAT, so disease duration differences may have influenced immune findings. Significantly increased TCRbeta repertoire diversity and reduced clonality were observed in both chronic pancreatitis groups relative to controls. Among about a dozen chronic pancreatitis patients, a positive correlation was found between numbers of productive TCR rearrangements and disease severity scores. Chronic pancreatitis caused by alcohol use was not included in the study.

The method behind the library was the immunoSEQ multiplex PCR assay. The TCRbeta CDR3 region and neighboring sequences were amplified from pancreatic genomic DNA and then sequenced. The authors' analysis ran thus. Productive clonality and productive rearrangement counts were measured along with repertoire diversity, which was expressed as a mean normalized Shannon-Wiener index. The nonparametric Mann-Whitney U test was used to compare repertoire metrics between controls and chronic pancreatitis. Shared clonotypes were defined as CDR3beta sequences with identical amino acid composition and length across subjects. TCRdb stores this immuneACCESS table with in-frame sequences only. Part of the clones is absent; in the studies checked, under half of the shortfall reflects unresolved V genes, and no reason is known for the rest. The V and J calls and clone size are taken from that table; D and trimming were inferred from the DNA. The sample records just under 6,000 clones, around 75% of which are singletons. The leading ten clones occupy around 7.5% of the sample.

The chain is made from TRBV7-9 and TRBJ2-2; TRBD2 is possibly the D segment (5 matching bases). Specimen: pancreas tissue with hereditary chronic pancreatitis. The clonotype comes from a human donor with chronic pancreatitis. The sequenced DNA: TGTGCCAGCAGCTTAGTATCCGGGGCGAACACCGGGGAGCTGTTTTTT. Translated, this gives CASSLVSGANTGELFF.